The entry below gives a single TCR beta chain sequence along with its context. The antigen remains unidentified. This entry is derived from a study of long-term antiretroviral therapy in people with HIV. Trimming stripped 8 bases from V and 13 bases from J, with 23 bases between. The CDR3 sequence is 13 residues long. Germline V gives CDR1 LNHDA, CDR2 SQIVND (reference sequence). Whole-study results and caveats: Post-ART diversity increased but stayed below transplant donor controls.

Researchers report immunoSEQ v3.0 was run at survey level. Sequencing was intended to reach about 35,000-50,000 T-cell genomes per sample. TCRdb's table, derived via immunoSEQ multiplex PCR, lists solely in-frame clones and lacks some. This table has tens of thousands of clones, approximately 80% appearing once. The samples, holding about 1-11 million cryopreserved PBMC, were thawed before DNA extraction was carried out. Specimen: unsorted PBMCs, collected 0.5 years before starting antiretroviral therapy. This chain links TRBV19 with TRBJ1-1; maybe TRBD1 (5 bases). This clonotype was obtained from a man in his forties with HIV. The CDR3 is CASGRGLESSHFF. In DNA, the CDR3 is TGTGCCAGTGGGAGGGGTTTAGAATCTAGTCATTTCTTT.